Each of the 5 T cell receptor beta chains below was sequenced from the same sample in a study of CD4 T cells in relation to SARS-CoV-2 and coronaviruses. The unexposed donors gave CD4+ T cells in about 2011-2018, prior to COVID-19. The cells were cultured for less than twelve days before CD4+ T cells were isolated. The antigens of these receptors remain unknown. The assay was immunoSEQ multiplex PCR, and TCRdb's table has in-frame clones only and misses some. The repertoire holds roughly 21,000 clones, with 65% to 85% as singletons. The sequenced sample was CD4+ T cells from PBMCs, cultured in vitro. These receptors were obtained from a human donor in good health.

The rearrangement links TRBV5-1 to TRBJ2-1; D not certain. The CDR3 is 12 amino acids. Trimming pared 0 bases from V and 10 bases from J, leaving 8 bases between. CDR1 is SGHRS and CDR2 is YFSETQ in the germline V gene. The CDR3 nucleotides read TGCGCCAGCAGCTTGGCCGATACAGAGCAGTTCTTC. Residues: CASSLADTEQFF.

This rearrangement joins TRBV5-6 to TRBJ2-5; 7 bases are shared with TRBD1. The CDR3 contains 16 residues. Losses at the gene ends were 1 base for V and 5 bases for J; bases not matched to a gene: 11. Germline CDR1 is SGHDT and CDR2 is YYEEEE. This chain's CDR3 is CASSLQGVMVLETQYF. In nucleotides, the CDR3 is TGTGCCAGCAGCTTGCAGGGGGTGATGGTGTTGGAGACCCAGTACTTC.

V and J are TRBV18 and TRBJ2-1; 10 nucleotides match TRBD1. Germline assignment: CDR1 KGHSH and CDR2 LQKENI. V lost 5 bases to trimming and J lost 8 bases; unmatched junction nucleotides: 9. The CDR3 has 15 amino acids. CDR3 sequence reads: CASSAGTGDFDEQFF. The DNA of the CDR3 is TGTGCCAGCTCAGCCGGGACAGGGGATTTCGATGAGCAGTTCTTC.

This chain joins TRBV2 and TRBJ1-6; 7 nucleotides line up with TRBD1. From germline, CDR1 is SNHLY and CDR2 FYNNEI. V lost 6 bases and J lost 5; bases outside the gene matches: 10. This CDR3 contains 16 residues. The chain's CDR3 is CASSSQGPLDNSPLHF. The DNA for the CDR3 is TGTGCCAGCAGCTCACAGGGGCCTCTTGATAATTCACCCCTCCACTTT.

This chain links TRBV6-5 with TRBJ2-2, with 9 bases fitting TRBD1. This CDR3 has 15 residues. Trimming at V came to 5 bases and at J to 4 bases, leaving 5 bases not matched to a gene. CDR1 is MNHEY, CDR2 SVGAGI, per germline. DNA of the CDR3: TGTGCCAGCAGTAGACAGGGGGGGATCACCGGGGAGCTGTTTTTT. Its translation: CASSRQGGITGELFF.